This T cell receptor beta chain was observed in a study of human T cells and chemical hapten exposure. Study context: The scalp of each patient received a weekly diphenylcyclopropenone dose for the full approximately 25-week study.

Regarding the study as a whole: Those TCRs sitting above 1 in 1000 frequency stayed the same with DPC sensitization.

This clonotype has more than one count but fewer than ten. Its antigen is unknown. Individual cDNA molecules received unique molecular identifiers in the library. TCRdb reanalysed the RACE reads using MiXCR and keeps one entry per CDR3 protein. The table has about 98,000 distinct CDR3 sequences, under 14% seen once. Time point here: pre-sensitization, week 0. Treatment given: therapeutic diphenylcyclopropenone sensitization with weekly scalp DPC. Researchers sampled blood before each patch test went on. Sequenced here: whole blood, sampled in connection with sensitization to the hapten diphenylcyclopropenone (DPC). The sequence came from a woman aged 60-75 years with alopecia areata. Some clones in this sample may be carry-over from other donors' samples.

The CDR3 nucleotides are TGTGCCAGCAGCCCCCACATACAGGGTACTGAAGCTTTCTTT. Translating gives CASSPHIQGTEAFF. The rearrangement links TRBV11-2 to TRBJ1-1; weak D call: TRBD1 (6 bases). V was shortened by 5 bases and J by 5 bases, with 15 bases between the two germline ends. CDR3 length: 14 residues. Per the germline V gene, CDR1 is SGHAT and CDR2 is FQNNGV. The full variable domain, rest sourced from reference TRBV11-2 and TRBJ1-1, is EAGVAQSPRYKIIEKRQSVAFWCNPISGHATLYWYQQILGQGPKLLIQFQNNGVVDDSQLPKDRFSAERLKGVDSTLKIQPAKLEDSAVYLCASSPHIQGTEAFFGQGTRLTVV.